The clone carrying this TCR beta chain was counted only a few times. Its matching antigen is unknown. The sample originates from a study of cytomegalovirus exposure and HLA in healthy donors. After removal of 0 bases from V and 4 bases from J, the junction contained 3 bases not matched to a gene. CDR1 LNHNV and CDR2 YYDKDF come from the germline V gene (reference sequence). CDR3 length: 16 amino acids. General study findings and limits: HLA alleles were associated with 15,000 to 20,000 TCR beta sequences in a later analysis at 0.05 false discovery rate.

Primers for the PCR totalled 60 Vbeta and 13 Jbeta. Using immunoSEQ multiplex PCR, the repertoire was profiled, and TCRdb retains in-frame clones only, with some absent. The top ten hold about 1.5% of the sample, which has around 130,000 clones, around 72% seen once. Sequenced material: PBMCs. This TCR came from a woman between 18 and 30 years old in good health and CMV-seronegative. The V and J genes are TRBV15 and TRBJ2-2; TRBD2 aligns across 9 bases. CDR3: CATSRETSGPTGELFF. DNA for the CDR3: TGTGCCACCAGCAGAGAAACTAGCGGGCCCACCGGGGAGCTGTTTTTT.